This TCR beta chain was profiled in a study of T cells in Graves' hyperthyroidism and ophthalmopathy. RNA transcripts were the template for amplifying TCR beta CDR3 regions. HTBI primers were used for first-round RT-PCR of the TCR CDR3. TCRdb processed the multiplex PCR reads anew with MiXCR; each CDR3 protein has one entry. The repertoire holds under 450,000 distinct CDR3 sequences, with about a sixth as singletons. Clinical symptoms, serum thyroxine, TRAb, thyroid ultrasound and orbital computed tomography established diagnosis. Sample collection date corresponds to first hyperthyroidism diagnosis, prior to any ophthalmopathy symptoms. This clonotype came up many times. CDR1 and CDR2 (germline): LNHDA, SQIVND (reference sequence). V was clipped by 9 bases and J by 4 bases, with 19 bases between them. This CDR3 is 14 amino acids long.

This TCR derives from a woman aged 25 to 39 with Graves' hyperthyroidism that later progressed to Graves' ophthalmopathy. Sequencing was done on a sample of blood. This sequence joins TRBV19 and TRBJ2-7; D tentatively fits TRBD1 or TRBD2 (6 bases each). DNA of the CDR3: TGTGCCAGCCAGTTTACAACGGGGGCTTACGAGCAGTACTTC. Translation: CASQFTTGAYEQYF. The variable domain in full, completed from reference TRBV19 and TRBJ2-7, reads DGGITQSPKYLFRKEGQNVTLSCEQNLNHDAMYWYRQDPGQGLRLIYYSQIVNDFQKGDIAEGYSVSREKKESFPLTVTSAQKNPTAFYLCASQFTTGAYEQYFGPGTRLTVT.